The source of this T cell receptor beta chain is a study of blood T cell repertoires in COVID-19. Study overall: Both acute and convalescent COVID-19 samples were obtained from the United States, Italy and Spain. Nucleic acid was either cDNA or gDNA, and it came from T cells, B-cell-depleted T cells, or PBMCs.

Authors' methods: Counts of nucleated cells, estimated from reference gene primer amplification, were obtained. The protocol was immunoSEQ multiplex PCR, while the TCRdb copy is restricted to in-frame clones and leaves out a portion. V, J and clone size derive from that table, while D and trimming were established from the DNA sequence. The data contain around 130,000 clones, 65% to 85% of them singletons. Germline V gene sequence: CDR1 SGHAT, CDR2 FQNNGV. This CDR3 contains 16 residues. V was shortened by 0 bases and J by 2 bases, with 13 bases between the two germline ends. Sequenced sample: peripheral blood. This sequence originates from a man aged 65 to 79 with acute or convalescent COVID-19. This rearrangement joins TRBV11-2 to TRBJ2-5, with D possibly being TRBD1 (6 bases). In nucleotides, the CDR3 is TGTGCCAGCAGCTTAGATGGCCAGGGGCTTCAAGAGACCCAGTACTTC. This translates into CASSLDGQGLQETQYF.